These 14 T cell receptor beta chains originate from one sample sequenced in a study of naive and memory T cell subsets. A UMI-containing oligonucleotide was joined by 3' ligation to the TCR cDNA template. The SP2 primer and nested alpha and beta constant region primers amplified ligated cDNA in four rounds. TCRdb reanalysed the 5' RACE reads using MiXCR and keeps one entry per CDR3 protein. The sample comprises more than 50,000 distinct CDR3 sequences, under 10% of which are singletons, and under 25% rests with the top ten. These receptors came from a female donor in good health.

J is TRBJ2-7 and V is TRBV9; 9 bases are a match to TRBD1. V lost 0 bases, J lost 3 bases, and 4 bases stayed unmatched. There are 15 residues in the CDR3. From germline, CDR1 is SGDLS and CDR2 YYNGEE. In DNA form, the CDR3 reads TGTGCCAGCAGCGTAGCCGGACAGGGGATCTACGAGCAGTACTTC. It encodes CASSVAGQGIYEQYF.

Many counts were recorded for this clonotype. This chain uses TRBV11-2 with TRBJ1-2, with 8 bases that match TRBD1. CDR1 SGHAT and CDR2 FQNNGV come from the germline V gene. The CDR3 spans 15 residues. Trimming took 1 base from V and 4 from J; bases not matched to a gene: 5. In DNA form, the CDR3 reads TGTGCCAGCAGCTTAGGACAGGGGCACGGCTATGGCTACACCTTC. This codes for CASSLGQGHGYGYTF. The full variable domain, with the rest looked up from reference TRBV11-2 and TRBJ1-2, is EAGVAQSPRYKIIEKRQSVAFWCNPISGHATLYWYQQILGQGPKLLIQFQNNGVVDDSQLPKDRFSAERLKGVDSTLKIQPAKLEDSAVYLCASSLGQGHGYGYTFGSGTRLTVV.

This clonotype was observed a few times. This chain links TRBV4-1 with TRBJ2-3; D is undetermined. Germline V lookup: CDR1 MGHRA, CDR2 YSYEKL. Between the trimmed V and J ends, which lost 1 base and 0 bases, there was a span of 14 bases. The CDR3 runs to 17 residues. The CDR3 DNA reads TGCGCCAGCAGCCAAGTGTTCCAGGCCGTTAGCACAGATACGCAGTATTTT. It is translated as CASSQVFQAVSTDTQYF.

The CDR3 loop is CSPLRGYEQYF. The DNA of the CDR3 is TGCAGTCCACTCAGGGGTTACGAGCAGTACTTC. The chain employs TRBV20-1 and TRBJ2-7; possibly TRBD1 for D (6 bases). The CDR3 totals 11 residues. Per the germline V gene, CDR1 is DFQATT and CDR2 is SNEGSKA (reference sequence). Trimming took 8 bases from V and 4 from J, leaving 12 bases between them.

This clonotype was counted many times. V is TRBV6-5 and J is TRBJ2-1; unclear D gene. Per the germline V gene, CDR1 is MNHEY and CDR2 is SVGAGI. The CDR3 totals 13 residues. Trimming stripped 6 bases from V and 6 bases from J, with 12 bases between. The CDR3 coding sequence is TGTGCCAGCAGACTTTATGAGGTCAATGAGCAGTTCTTC. This codes for CASRLYEVNEQFF.

The rearrangement uses TRBV10-3 and TRBJ2-1, with TRBD1 identical over 7 bases. There are 13 residues in the CDR3. Germline lookup yields CDR1 ENHRY and CDR2 SYGVKD. Trimming at V came to 9 bases and at J to 7 bases, leaving 9 bases not matched to a gene. This chain's CDR3 is CAIRERGRNEQFF. The CDR3 DNA follows: TGTGCCATTCGTGAGAGGGGGCGTAATGAGCAGTTCTTC.

This clonotype came up many times. The chain joins TRBV6-4 to TRBJ2-2; D perhaps matches TRBD1 (7 bases). Trimming shortened V by 2 bases and J by 5 bases, and 15 bases separated the two germline ends. This CDR3 region has 16 residues. CDR1 is MRHNA, CDR2 SNTAGT, per germline. Here the CDR3 DNA reads TGTGCCAGCAGTGACCACTACAGGGGAGGAACCGGGGAGCTGTTTTTT. It translates to CASSDHYRGGTGELFF.

A few counts support this clonotype. V usage is TRBV14 and J usage is TRBJ2-6; D may be TRBD1 or TRBD2 (5 bases each). The germline V gene encodes CDR1 SGHDN and CDR2 FVKESK. V was trimmed by 3 bases and J by 4 bases, leaving 19 bases between them. The CDR3 totals 18 residues. CDR3 sequence: CASSQSFIEGFGANVLTF. DNA of the CDR3: TGTGCCAGCAGCCAGTCCTTTATTGAGGGGTTCGGGGCCAACGTCCTGACTTTC.

This clonotype was counted a few times. The CDR3 sequence: CASSSSGQGSHEQYF. The CDR3 DNA is TGTGCCAGCAGTTCATCGGGACAGGGGAGCCACGAGCAGTACTTC. This rearrangement joins TRBV6-6 to TRBJ2-7, with 10 positions matching TRBD1. The germline CDR1 and CDR2 sequences are MNHNY and SVGAGI (reference sequence). This CDR3 spans 15 amino acids. V lost 4 bases to trimming and J lost 5 bases; unmatched junction nucleotides: 8.

This clonotype has just a few counts. This rearrangement joins TRBV29-1 to TRBJ1-4, with a weak D call TRBD1 (6 bases). The CDR3 loop spans 13 amino acids. V was cut by 7 bases and J by 0 bases, with 9 bases left in between. CDR1 and CDR2 (germline): SQVTM, ANQGSEA. CDR3: CSGTGTTNEKLFF. CDR3 nucleotides: TGCAGCGGTACAGGGACAACTAATGAAAAACTGTTTTTT.

The J gene is TRBJ2-7, the V gene TRBV28, with TRBD1 matching over 7 bases. Trimming at V came to 6 bases and at J to 7 bases, leaving 12 bases not matched to a gene. CDR1 is MDHEN and CDR2 is SYDVKM in the germline V gene. The CDR3 length is 14 residues. The CDR3 nucleotides read TGTGCCAGCAGCATTGACAGGGCCCCCCTGGAGCAGTACTTC. Its translation is CASSIDRAPLEQYF.

This chain connects TRBV7-9 to TRBJ2-2, with TRBD2 identical over 10 bases. Germline CDR1 and CDR2: SEHNR and FQNEAQ (reference sequence). Germline trimming cut 3 bases from V and 2 bases from J; bases unmatched to any gene: 6. The CDR3 consists of 17 residues. The DNA for the CDR3 is TGTGCCAGCAGCTTCCCTAGCGGGGGCACTAACACCGGGGAGCTGTTTTTT. Protein sequence: CASSFPSGGTNTGELFF.

This chain connects TRBV2 to TRBJ2-5, with D perhaps being TRBD1 or TRBD2 (5 bases each). The CDR3 has 14 residues. CDR1 is SNHLY, CDR2 FYNNEI, per germline. V was pared by 2 bases and J by 1 base, with 8 bases between. Here the CDR3 reads CASSENGGQETQYF. The CDR3 nucleotides read TGTGCCAGCAGTGAAAATGGGGGCCAAGAGACCCAGTACTTC.

V usage is TRBV7-3 and J usage is TRBJ2-3; D remains ambiguous. V was trimmed by 3 bases and J by 6 bases, leaving 7 bases between them. Germline CDR1 is SGHTA and CDR2 is FQGTGA. This CDR3 contains 12 residues. This CDR3 is CASSLNGDTQYF. DNA of the CDR3: TGTGCCAGCAGCTTGAATGGGGATACGCAGTATTTT.